This T cell receptor beta chain was documented in a study of control samples from healthy donors and cancer patients (dated by TCRdb to the early 2020s). Library construction relied on the immunoSEQ multiplex PCR assay. As stored in TCRdb, this immuneACCESS dataset retains in-frame rearrangements with V and J assigned. A fraction of the clones does not appear; measured against another copy, unresolved V genes explain less than half of the discrepancy, and the remainder lacks a known reason. Within this sample are around 50,000 clones, with approximately 90% of them counted one time only. Around 0.9% of the sample is held by the ten biggest clonotypes. Notes on this clone: The antigen this receptor binds is unknown. Base qualities are not recorded, but no much larger clone differs from it by a single base.

The origin of this receptor is a man aged 25 to 40 with colorectal cancer. The sample taken for sequencing was PBMCs.

The DNA is TGTGCCAGCAGGGCGGAATACAGGGAGGGTAATTCACCCCTCCACTTT. This is translated as CASRAEYREGNSPLHF. The chain employs TRBV6-6 and TRBJ1-6; a tentative D call is TRBD1 (6 bases match). From the germline V gene (reference sequence), CDR1 is MNHNY and CDR2 is SVGAGI. The junction carries 18 bases between V and J, which are trimmed by 6 bases and 6 bases respectively. Including cysteine and phenylalanine, the CDR3 has 16 amino acids. Only the CDR3 region is kept as DNA, spanning 48 bases read in frame from base 1.